Below are 27 T cell receptor beta chains sequenced from a single sample in a study of Graves' ophthalmopathy and Graves' hyperthyroidism. The authors amplified TCR beta CDR3 regions, and they did so from RNA transcripts for repertoire sequencing. In the first round, RT-PCR was carried out with HTBI primers, and a multiplex PCR formed the second round. TCRdb itself ran the multiplex PCR reads through MiXCR, one entry per CDR3 protein. The profile shows around 1,200,000 distinct CDR3 sequences, about 40% of them singletons. Specimen: peripheral blood or thyroid tissue (not recorded which). The receptors come from an adult man with Graves' hyperthyroidism.

In DNA, the CDR3 is TGTGCCAGTAGTATATTGAACACCGAAAATCAGCCCCAGCATTTT. Its protein is CASSILNTENQPQHF. The genes are TRBV19 and TRBJ1-5; D gene uncertain. Germline CDR1 is LNHDA and CDR2 is SQIVND (reference sequence). Between the trimmed V and J ends, which lost 2 bases and 4 bases, there was a span of 12 bases. The CDR3 loop spans 15 amino acids.

V is TRBV19 and J is TRBJ1-2; TRBD1 aligns across 10 bases. The CDR3 contains 15 residues. Trimming cost V 3 bases and J 5 bases; bases outside gene matches: 6. Germline lookup yields CDR1 LNHDA and CDR2 SQIVND (reference sequence). CDR3: CASSIPDRGSYGYTF. Written as DNA, the CDR3 is TGTGCCAGTAGTATCCCGGACAGGGGGTCATATGGCTACACCTTC.

The sample holds a few counts of this clonotype. The rearrangement joins TRBV6-5 to TRBJ2-5; D possibly corresponds to TRBD2 (5 bases). The V end lost 6 bases, the J end lost 5 bases, and 13 bases lay between the germline ends. Germline CDR1 and CDR2: MNHEY and SVGAGI. CDR3 length: 13 amino acids. CDR3 DNA sequence: TGTGCCAGCAGGACGGTGGGAGTGGAGACCCAGTACTTC. Translating gives CASRTVGVETQYF.

The table lists this clonotype with many counts. V is TRBV10-3 and J is TRBJ2-2; no firm D call. Germline CDR1 reads ENHRY; CDR2 reads SYGVKD. The CDR3 loop spans 14 amino acids. The V end lost 4 bases, the J end lost 1 base, and 7 bases lay between the germline ends. CDR3 DNA: TGTGCCATCAGTGTTTGGGAGAACACCGGGGAGCTGTTTTTT. The encoded protein is CAISVWENTGELFF.

This clonotype has only one observation. The chain has TRBV5-1 and TRBJ1-2; 10 bases match TRBD1. The CDR3 is 16 residues long. In germline, CDR1 is SGHRS, CDR2 YFSETQ. V was pared by 5 bases and J by 3 bases, with 10 bases of the junction left unmatched. The chain's CDR3 is CASRAGQGGNDYGYTF. The CDR3 DNA reads as TGCGCCAGCAGGGCTGGACAGGGGGGCAACGACTATGGCTACACCTTC.

The chain recombines TRBV2 with TRBJ1-1; no clear D gene. V dropped 4 bases and J dropped 0 bases, with 15 bases sitting between them. Germline V gene lookup returns CDR1 SNHLY and CDR2 FYNNEI. This CDR3 contains 16 residues. The CDR3 spells CASSVGSLNMNTEAFF. The CDR3 coding sequence is TGTGCCAGCAGTGTAGGTTCCCTGAACATGAACACTGAAGCTTTCTTT.

The rearrangement uses TRBV10-3 and TRBJ1-5; possibly TRBD1 for D (5 bases). The CDR3 covers 14 residues. Trimming stripped 2 bases from V and 5 bases from J, with 10 bases between. Germline V gene data show CDR1 as ENHRY and CDR2 as SYGVKD. The CDR3 nucleotides read TGTGCCATCAGTGAGGGGGCGGGAGATCAGCCCCAGCATTTT. Translation gives CAISEGAGDQPQHF.

The V call is TRBV10-3, the J call TRBJ2-6; 11 bases fit TRBD1. The CDR3 contains 21 residues. Germline V gene lookup returns CDR1 ENHRY and CDR2 SYGVKD. Trimming removed 2 bases from V and 1 base from J; junction bases left unmatched: 13. The CDR3 region has the DNA TGTGCCATCAGTGAGATAAAAGGACAGGGGGCTCCCAGGTCTGGGGCCAACGTCCTGACTTTC. This translates into CAISEIKGQGAPRSGANVLTF.

This clonotype came up many times. This chain uses TRBV5-1 with TRBJ2-7; TRBD2 aligns across 9 bases. The CDR3 has 14 residues. Germline CDR1 and CDR2: SGHRS and YFSETQ. The junction had 5 bases not matched to a gene; V was cut back by 5 bases and J by 2 bases. CDR3 in DNA: TGCGCCAGCAGACCTAGCGGGGCCCCCTACGAGCAGTACTTC. Translated: CASRPSGAPYEQYF.

The table lists this clonotype with many counts. The genes are TRBV6-5 and TRBJ2-5; tentatively, D is TRBD1 or TRBD2 (5 bases each). Trimming pared 2 bases from V and 3 bases from J, leaving 13 bases between. The CDR3 runs to 15 residues. The V gene's germline CDR1 is MNHEY and CDR2 SVGAGI. This chain's CDR3 is CASSYLPRGEETQYF. As DNA, the CDR3 is TGTGCCAGCAGTTACCTCCCGAGGGGCGAAGAGACCCAGTACTTC.

The chain has TRBV10-3 and TRBJ1-2; D call uncertain. Per germline, CDR1 ENHRY and CDR2 SYGVKD. This CDR3 has 15 residues. With 10 bases removed from V and 3 bases from J, the gap between germline ends came to 21 bases. The CDR3 loop reads CASRTTLGDDYGYTF. DNA for the CDR3: TGTGCCAGCAGAACCACCTTGGGCGACGACTATGGCTACACCTTC.

The gene calls are TRBV14 and TRBJ2-7, with D possibly matching TRBD2 (6 bases). Germline values: CDR1 SGHDN, CDR2 FVKESK. Trimming pared 4 bases from V and 2 bases from J, leaving 12 bases between. CDR3 length: 14 amino acids. CDR3 in DNA: TGTGCCAGCAGCCCATTCGCGGGGACCTACGAGCAGTACTTC. Encoded protein: CASSPFAGTYEQYF.

This clonotype has at least ten counts. The chain is built from TRBV2 and TRBJ1-2; a possible D gene is TRBD1 (6 bases). The CDR3 consists of 12 residues. V lost 7 bases and J 4 bases, leaving 10 bases between the germline ends. From germline, CDR1 is SNHLY and CDR2 FYNNEI. CDR3: CASIGQSYGYTF. The CDR3 DNA sequence: TGTGCCAGCATAGGACAGTCCTATGGCTACACCTTC.

The table lists this clonotype with many counts. The chain uses TRBV19 and TRBJ1-1; D is ambiguous. V was pared by 0 bases and J by 3 bases, with 2 bases between. Germline V gives CDR1 LNHDA, CDR2 SQIVND (reference sequence). This CDR3 contains 12 residues. The CDR3 DNA is TGTGCCAGTAGTATAGACGACACTGAAGCTTTCTTT. Its translation is CASSIDDTEAFF. Drawing the rest from reference TRBV19 and TRBJ1-1, the complete variable domain is DGGITQSPKYLFRKEGQNVTLSCEQNLNHDAMYWYRQDPGQGLRLIYYSQIVNDFQKGDIAEGYSVSREKKESFPLTVTSAQKNPTAFYLCASSIDDTEAFFGQGTRLTVV.

This clonotype was counted ten times or more. The genes are TRBV19 and TRBJ1-2, with 8 bases lining up with TRBD1. From germline, CDR1 is LNHDA and CDR2 SQIVND (reference sequence). J gave up 4 bases and V 9 bases, and 7 bases lay outside the gene matches. This CDR3 contains 13 residues. CDR3: CASTGGRPYGYTF. CDR3 DNA: TGTGCCAGCACAGGGGGACGACCCTATGGCTACACCTTC.

This clonotype appeared a few times. The V gene is TRBV9, the J gene TRBJ1-2; 12 nucleotides agree with TRBD1. CDR3 length: 16 residues. CDR1 SGDLS and CDR2 YYNGEE come from the germline V gene. The trim removed 1 base at V and 6 bases at J, leaving 7 bases unmatched. CDR3 residues: CASSVPGQGASDGYTF. The CDR3 coding sequence is TGTGCCAGCAGCGTACCGGGACAGGGGGCATCTGATGGCTACACCTTC.

This clonotype was found many times. This sequence joins TRBV29-1 and TRBJ2-5, with D tentatively TRBD1 (5 bases). V shed 7 bases and J shed 5 bases, with 17 bases lying between them. This CDR3 has 13 amino acids. Germline V gene lookup returns CDR1 SQVTM and CDR2 ANQGSEA. CDR3 bases: TGCAGCGCCGACGCCAGGGATCGGGAGACCCAGTACTTC. It yields the protein CSADARDRETQYF.

At least ten counts were recorded for this clonotype. V usage is TRBV19 and J usage is TRBJ1-1; TRBD1 is a possible D gene (5 bases). The CDR3 length is 12 residues. Looked up from germline, CDR1 is LNHDA and CDR2 is SQIVND (reference sequence). V was cut by 10 bases and J by 9 bases, with 18 bases left in between. The CDR3 here is CATHGSQGKAFF. CDR3 in DNA: TGTGCCACCCACGGCAGTCAGGGTAAAGCTTTCTTT.

This clonotype was detected many times. The V and J genes are TRBV4-3 and TRBJ2-7; a possible D gene is TRBD2 (5 bases). The CDR3 has 15 amino acids. Germline assignment: CDR1 LGHNA and CDR2 YSLEER. Between the trimmed V and J ends, which lost 0 bases and 6 bases, there was a span of 15 bases. CDR3 sequence: CASSQDRVRGSEQYF. The DNA for the CDR3 is TGCGCCAGCAGCCAAGATCGGGTCCGGGGAAGCGAGCAGTACTTC.

This clonotype appeared many times. The chain combines TRBV7-2 with TRBJ1-1; D is perhaps TRBD1 (6 bases). Deletions cut 1 base from V and 6 bases from J, with 12 bases between. The CDR3 extends over 14 amino acids. Germline V gene data show CDR1 as SGHTA and CDR2 as FQGNSA. This chain's CDR3 is CASSLVPGQPEAFF. The CDR3 DNA reads as TGTGCCAGCAGCTTAGTTCCCGGACAGCCTGAAGCTTTCTTT.

This clonotype appeared once. The chain links TRBV11-2 to TRBJ1-6; D gene unclear. V was clipped by 3 bases and J by 6 bases, with 9 bases between them. The CDR3 runs 14 residues. CDR1 is SGHAT, CDR2 FQNNGV, per germline. DNA for the CDR3: TGTGCCAGCAGCTTCGGACTCCTTAATTCACCCCTCCACTTT. Translation gives CASSFGLLNSPLHF.

Ten or more counts support this clonotype. This chain uses TRBV12-3 or TRBV12-4 with TRBJ2-5; no definite D call. This CDR3 spans 14 amino acids. V was cut by 1 base and J by 6 bases, with 12 bases left in between. The CDR3 nucleotides read TGTGCCAGCAGTTTAGACCCAGCGAGGAAGACCCAGTACTTC. Its translation: CASSLDPARKTQYF.

This clonotype has a handful of counts. The rearrangement links TRBV24-1 to TRBJ1-1; 9 bases line up with TRBD1. The CDR3 extends over 18 amino acids. Germline trimming cut 5 bases from V and 0 bases from J; bases unmatched to any gene: 12. CDR1 KGHDR and CDR2 SFDVKD come from the germline V gene. The CDR3 DNA reads TGTGCCACCAGTGGGGGACAGGGCATTGAGTCCTTGAACACTGAAGCTTTCTTT. Translated: CATSGGQGIESLNTEAFF.

This clonotype was detected a few times. This chain joins TRBV7-8 and TRBJ2-7; D unclear. The CDR3 has 13 amino acids. Trimming removed 6 bases from V and 2 bases from J, with 11 bases in between. Germline assignment: CDR1 SGHVS and CDR2 FQNEAQ. In DNA form, the CDR3 reads TGTGCCAGCAGTACGACTGCTCCCTACGAGCAGTACTTC. Translating gives CASSTTAPYEQYF.

On this clonotype: A read error may be the cause here, since a much bigger clone is one base away. This likely comes from a read error, as the CDR3 has no conserved phenylalanine or tryptophan at its end. The rearrangement uses TRBV6-5 and TRBJ2-7; D remains ambiguous. The CDR3 spans 15 residues. V lost 0 bases, J lost 7 bases, and 16 bases lay in between. Germline CDR1 reads MNHEY; CDR2 reads SVGAGI. The DNA of the CDR3 is TGTGCCAGCAGTTACTCGCAACTCTTACCCTCGGAGCAGTACCTC. Protein product: CASSYSQLLPSEQYL.

On this clonotype: The junction shows a germline mismatch at one end, possibly a read error. The chain links TRBV12-3 or TRBV12-4 to TRBJ2-5; 8 bases fit TRBD2. The CDR3 is 14 residues long. CDR3 in DNA: TGTGCCAGCAGTCTAGCGGGCCCGGGGGAGACCCAGTACTTC. Protein sequence: CASSLAGPGETQYF.

The chain uses TRBV20-1 and TRBJ2-5, with D tentatively TRBD1 or TRBD2 (6 bases each). The CDR3 is 13 amino acids. The germline V gene has CDR1 DFQATT and CDR2 SNEGSKA (reference sequence). CDR3 protein: CSVGGGTQETQYF. DNA for the CDR3: TGCAGCGTTGGGGGCGGGACCCAAGAGACCCAGTACTTC.